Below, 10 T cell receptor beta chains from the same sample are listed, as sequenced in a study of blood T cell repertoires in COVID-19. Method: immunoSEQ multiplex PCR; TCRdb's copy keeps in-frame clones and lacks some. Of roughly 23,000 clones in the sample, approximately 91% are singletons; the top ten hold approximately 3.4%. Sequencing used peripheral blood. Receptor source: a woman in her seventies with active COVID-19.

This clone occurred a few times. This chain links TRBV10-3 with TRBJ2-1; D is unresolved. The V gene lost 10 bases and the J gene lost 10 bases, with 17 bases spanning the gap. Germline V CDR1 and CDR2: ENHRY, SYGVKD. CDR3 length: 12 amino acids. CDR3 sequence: CATQDLGQEQFF. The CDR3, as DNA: TGTGCCACCCAGGATTTGGGCCAGGAGCAGTTCTTC.

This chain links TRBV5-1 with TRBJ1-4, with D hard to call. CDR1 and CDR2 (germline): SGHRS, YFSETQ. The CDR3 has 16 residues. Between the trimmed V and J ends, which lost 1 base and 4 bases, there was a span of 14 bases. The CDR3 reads CASSLTGDLFNEKLFF. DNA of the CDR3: TGCGCCAGCAGCTTGACCGGGGATCTATTTAATGAAAAACTGTTTTTT.

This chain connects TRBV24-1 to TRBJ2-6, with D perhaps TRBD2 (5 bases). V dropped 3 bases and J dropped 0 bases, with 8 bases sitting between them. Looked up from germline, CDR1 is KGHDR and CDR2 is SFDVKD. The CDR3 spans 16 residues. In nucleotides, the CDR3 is TGTGCCACCAGTGATCTCCGGGGCTCTGGGGCCAACGTCCTGACTTTC. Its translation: CATSDLRGSGANVLTF.

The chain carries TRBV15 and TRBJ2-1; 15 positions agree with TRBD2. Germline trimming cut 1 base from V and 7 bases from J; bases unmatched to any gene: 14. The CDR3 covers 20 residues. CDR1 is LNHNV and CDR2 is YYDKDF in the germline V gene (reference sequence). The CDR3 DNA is TGTGCCACCAGCAGAGGGGCAGGGGGAGGACTAGCGGGAGGGCGGAATGAGCAGTTCTTC. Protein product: CATSRGAGGGLAGGRNEQFF.

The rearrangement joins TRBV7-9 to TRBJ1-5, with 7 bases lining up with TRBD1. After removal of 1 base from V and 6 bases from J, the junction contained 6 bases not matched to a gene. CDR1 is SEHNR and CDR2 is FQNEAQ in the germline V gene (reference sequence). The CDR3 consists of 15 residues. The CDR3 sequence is CASSLEGAKSQPQHF. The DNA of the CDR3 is TGTGCCAGCAGCTTAGAGGGGGCAAAGAGTCAGCCCCAGCATTTT.

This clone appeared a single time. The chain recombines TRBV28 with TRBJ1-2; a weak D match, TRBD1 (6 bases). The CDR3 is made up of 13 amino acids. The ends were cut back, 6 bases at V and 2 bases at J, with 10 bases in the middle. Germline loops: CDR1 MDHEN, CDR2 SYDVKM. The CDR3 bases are TGTGCCAGCAGGGGTCAGGGGAACTATGGCTACACCTTC. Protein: CASRGQGNYGYTF.

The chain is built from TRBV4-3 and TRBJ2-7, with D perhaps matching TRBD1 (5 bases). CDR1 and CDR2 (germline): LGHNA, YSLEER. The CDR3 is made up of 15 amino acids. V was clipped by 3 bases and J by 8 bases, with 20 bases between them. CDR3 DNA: TGCGCCAGCAGCCATAAAGGTTCAGGGTTAAGCCAGCAGTACTTC. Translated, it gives CASSHKGSGLSQQYF.

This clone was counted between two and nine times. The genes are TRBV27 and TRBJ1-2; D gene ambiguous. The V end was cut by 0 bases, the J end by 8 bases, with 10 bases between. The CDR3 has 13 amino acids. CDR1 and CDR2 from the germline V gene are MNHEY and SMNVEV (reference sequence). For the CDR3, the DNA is TGTGCCAGCAGTTTATCGAGAGAGGAGGGCTACACCTTC. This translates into CASSLSREEGYTF.

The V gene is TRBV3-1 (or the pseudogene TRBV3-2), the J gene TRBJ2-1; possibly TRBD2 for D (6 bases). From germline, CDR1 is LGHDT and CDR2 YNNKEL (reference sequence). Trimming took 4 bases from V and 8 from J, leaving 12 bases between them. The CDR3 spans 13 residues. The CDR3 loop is CASSPTTRDEQFF. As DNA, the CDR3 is TGTGCCAGCAGCCCCACGACTAGGGATGAGCAGTTCTTC.

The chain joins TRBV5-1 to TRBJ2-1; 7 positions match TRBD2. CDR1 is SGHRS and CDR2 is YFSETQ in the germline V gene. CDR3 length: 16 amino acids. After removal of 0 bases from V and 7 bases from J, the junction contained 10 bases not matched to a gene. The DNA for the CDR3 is TGCGCCAGCAGCTTGGAAGGGGCTAGCGGTGTTAATGAGCAGTTCTTC. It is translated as CASSLEGASGVNEQFF.